This note documents a single T cell receptor (beta chain) sequence. Its antigen is still unknown. From germline, CDR1 is SGHTA and CDR2 FQGNSA. Unmatched junction bases numbered 5, after V lost 5 bases and J lost 4 bases. The CDR3 consists of 15 residues. The sample is drawn from a study of shared clonotypes between healthy human individuals. At the level of the study: Contributing individuals were two females and a few males aged 18 to 49. Regarding the study as a whole: Collection of samples was limited to blood; tissue repertoires likely differ. Non-shared clonotypes had lower generation probabilities than those shared by all four donors.

This table comes from immunoSEQ multiplex PCR, and its TCRdb copy is limited to in-frame clones, with some not included. The table lists 2,500,000 or so clones, more than 90% of them singletons. The rearrangement joins TRBV7-2 to TRBJ1-5, with 10 bases that match TRBD1. The sequence derives from a man between 18 and 29 years old in good health. The sequenced sample consisted of naive CD4+ T cells sorted from blood. Subset: CD45RA+ positively selected. CDR3 in DNA: TGTGCCAGCAGCCAGACAGGGGGCGGGAATCAGCCCCAGCATTTT. It translates to CASSQTGGGNQPQHF.